Listed here are 10 T cell receptor beta chains from one sample, sequenced in a study of T cell responses to AZD1222 COVID-19 vaccine. The method was immunoSEQ multiplex PCR; TCRdb's version includes in-frame clones alone and lacks a portion of them. The repertoire holds under 150,000 clones, with 90% to 95% as singletons. The starting material was peripheral blood, obtained on day 0 of AZD1222 vaccination. The origin of the receptors is an adult in good health.

The genes are TRBV5-6 and TRBJ2-7; 10 bases fit TRBD2. V lost 4 bases to trimming and J lost 0 bases; unmatched junction nucleotides: 10. The CDR3 has 17 residues. Per the germline V gene, CDR1 is SGHDT and CDR2 is YYEEEE. CDR3 protein: CASSRGTSALSSYEQYF. DNA of the CDR3: TGTGCCAGCAGCCGAGGGACTAGCGCGTTGAGCTCCTACGAGCAGTACTTC.

J is TRBJ2-7 and V is TRBV11-2; D unclear. Trimming shortened V by 1 base and J by 6 bases, and 13 bases separated the two germline ends. The CDR3 has 14 residues. Germline V lookup: CDR1 SGHAT, CDR2 FQNNGV. The CDR3 DNA is TGTGCCAGCAGCTTAGGTGGTTTAGTATCCGAGCAGTACTTC. This translates into CASSLGGLVSEQYF. Looking up the rest from reference TRBV11-2 and TRBJ2-7 gives the full variable domain: EAGVAQSPRYKIIEKRQSVAFWCNPISGHATLYWYQQILGQGPKLLIQFQNNGVVDDSQLPKDRFSAERLKGVDSTLKIQPAKLEDSAVYLCASSLGGLVSEQYFGPGTRLTVT.

The gene calls are TRBV2 and TRBJ2-5, with D possibly being TRBD1 (6 bases). The CDR3 totals 12 residues. Between the trimmed V and J ends, which lost 6 bases and 5 bases, there was a span of 10 bases. Per germline, CDR1 SNHLY and CDR2 FYNNEI. CDR3: CASRGQRETQYF. The CDR3 DNA follows: TGTGCCAGCAGGGGACAAAGGGAGACCCAGTACTTC.

The rearrangement joins TRBV7-8 to TRBJ2-1, with TRBD2 matching 7 bases. This CDR3 is built from 17 residues. The V gene end was trimmed by 5 bases and the J gene end by 0 bases; junction bases not matched to a gene: 10. CDR1 and CDR2 from the germline V gene are SGHVS and FQNEAQ. CDR3 nucleotides: TGTGCCAGCAGCCCTGGTTCGCTAGCGGACTCCTACAATGAGCAGTTCTTC. This translates into CASSPGSLADSYNEQFF. Full variable domain (rest looked up from reference TRBV7-8 and TRBJ2-1): GAGVSQSPRYKVAKRGQDVALRCDPISGHVSLFWYQQALGQGPEFLTYFQNEAQLDKSGLPSDRFFAERPEGSVSTLKIQRTQQEDSAVYLCASSPGSLADSYNEQFFGPGTRLTVL.

The gene calls are TRBV5-1 and TRBJ2-5; D gene unclear. The V and J ends lost 1 base and 2 bases respectively, with 15 bases between them. Germline-derived CDR1 and CDR2 are SGHRS and YFSETQ. The CDR3 totals 16 residues. The CDR3 bases are TGCGCCAGCAGCTTGATGCCCGGGCTGGGTCAAGAGACCCAGTACTTC. Encoded protein: CASSLMPGLGQETQYF.

V is TRBV6-5 and J is TRBJ1-5; perhaps TRBD1 as D (5 bases). Germline V gene lookup returns CDR1 MNHEY and CDR2 SVGAGI. The V end lost 8 bases, the J end lost 1 base, and 15 bases lay between the germline ends. This CDR3 is 15 amino acids long. CDR3 loop: CASGNRRLSNQPQHF. The DNA of the CDR3 is TGTGCCAGCGGGAACAGGAGGTTGAGCAATCAGCCCCAGCATTTT.

The V call is TRBV6-5, the J call TRBJ1-3; TRBD1 is a possible D gene (5 bases). Between the trimmed V and J ends, which lost 5 bases and 0 bases, there was a span of 8 bases. Germline V lookup: CDR1 MNHEY, CDR2 SVGAGI. The CDR3 length is 14 residues. The CDR3 here is CASSRDSSGNTIYF. The CDR3 DNA sequence: TGTGCCAGCAGTCGAGACAGCTCTGGAAACACCATATATTTT.

The chain carries TRBV13 and TRBJ1-2, with unresolved D. Looked up from germline, CDR1 is PRHDT and CDR2 is FYEKMQ (reference sequence). The V end was cut by 2 bases, the J end by 8 bases, with 9 bases between. The CDR3 spans 12 residues. CDR3 coding DNA: TGTGCCAGCAGCTTAACGATAGAGGGCTACACCTTC. Its protein is CASSLTIEGYTF.

This clone has only one observation. V and J are TRBV4-2 and TRBJ2-3; 9 nucleotides align to TRBD2. Germline V gives CDR1 LGHNA, CDR2 YNFKEQ. The J segment lost 5 bases and the V segment lost 0 bases, leaving 12 bases of the junction unmatched. The CDR3 extends over 18 amino acids. The CDR3 is CASSQDYQASGVKDTQYF. For the CDR3, the DNA is TGTGCCAGCAGCCAAGACTATCAGGCTAGCGGGGTCAAAGATACGCAGTATTTT.

The CDR3 sequence is CASSEGQGSSDTQYF. CDR3 nucleotides: TGTGCCAGCAGTGAGGGACAGGGGAGCTCAGATACGCAGTATTTT. The chain combines TRBV25-1 with TRBJ2-3, with 10 bases that match TRBD1. CDR3 length: 15 residues. J gave up 4 bases and V 3 bases, and 4 bases lay outside the gene matches. Germline CDR1 and CDR2: MGHDK and SYGVNS.